A selection of T cell receptor beta chains follows, all from one sample in a study of T cell responses to AZD1222 COVID-19 vaccine. The table came from immunoSEQ multiplex PCR; TCRdb's copy has only in-frame clones and leaves some out. The sample carries around 180,000 clones, less than 95% recorded once. The input for sequencing was peripheral blood, taken on day 0 of AZD1222 vaccination. These receptors all come from an adult in good health. CDR3s include the opening cysteine and the closing phenylalanine or tryptophan. The D gene is left open where the match is weak. Clone sizes are given selectively: once, few, many, or a class where the clone is expanded.

J gene,clone size,V gene,D gene,CDR3 protein,CDR3 DNA
TRBJ1-1,NA,TRBV5-1,NA,CASSLTDPGTEAFF,TGCGCCAGCAGCTTGACGGACCCGGGCACTGAAGCTTTCTTT
TRBJ2-7,NA,TRBV6-2/TRBV6-3,NA,CASSTLRPPYEQYF,TGTGCCAGCAGTACCCTCCGACCCCCCTACGAGCAGTACTTC
TRBJ1-5,NA,TRBV12-5,NA,CASGSTGNQPQHF,TGTGCTAGTGGCTCAACAGGGAATCAGCCCCAGCATTTT
TRBJ1-5,NA,TRBV5-1,NA,CASSLAGGKGQPQHF,TGCGCCAGCAGCTTGGCCGGGGGAAAGGGCCAGCCCCAGCATTTT
TRBJ1-2,NA,TRBV19,TRBD1,CASSIDHRGSYGYTF,TGTGCCAGTAGTATCGATCACAGGGGTTCTTATGGCTACACCTTC
TRBJ2-1,NA,TRBV3-1/TRBV3-2,TRBD2,CASSQDTAGGRDEQFF,TGTGCCAGCAGCCAAGATACAGCGGGGGGGAGGGATGAGCAGTTCTTC
TRBJ2-7,once,TRBV6-2/TRBV6-3,NA,CASSSNWGARAYEQYF,TGTGCCAGCAGCTCGAATTGGGGAGCCAGGGCATACGAGCAGTACTTC
TRBJ1-2,NA,TRBV4-2,NA,CASSQDRSIYGYTF,TGTGCCAGCAGCCAAGACAGGTCCATCTATGGCTACACCTTC
TRBJ2-3,once,TRBV20-1,TRBD2,CSASLAGWDTQYF,TGCAGTGCTAGTCTAGCGGGCTGGGATACGCAGTATTTT
TRBJ1-4,NA,TRBV5-4,TRBD1,CASSPTGTGEREKLFF,TGTGCCAGCAGCCCGACAGGGACGGGGGAAAGAGAAAAACTGTTTTTT
TRBJ1-2,NA,TRBV19,NA,CASSIKGGYGYTF,TGTGCCAGTAGTATTAAGGGGGGCTATGGCTACACCTTC
TRBJ2-7,NA,TRBV2,NA,CASSEKGDGIPYEQYF,TGTGCCAGCAGTGAAAAGGGAGACGGGATACCCTACGAGCAGTACTTC
TRBJ1-6,NA,TRBV5-1,NA,CASSGEGNSPLHF,TGCGCCAGCAGCGGGGAGGGCAATTCACCCCTCCACTTT
TRBJ2-5,once,TRBV5-4,NA,CASSSGPPAETQYF,TGTGCCAGCAGCTCGGGACCCCCGGCAGAGACCCAGTACTTC
TRBJ2-7,NA,TRBV5-1,TRBD1,CASSLTGTGGIYEQYF,TGCGCCAGCAGCCTAACCGGGACAGGGGGTATCTACGAGCAGTACTTC
TRBJ1-1,NA,TRBV5-4,NA,CASRAGTEAFF,TGTGCCAGCAGAGCGGGCACTGAAGCTTTCTTT
TRBJ1-5,NA,TRBV7-8,TRBD1,CASSPAGTGANQPQHF,TGTGCCAGCAGCCCAGCGGGGACAGGGGCCAATCAGCCCCAGCATTTT
TRBJ2-1,NA,TRBV4-3,TRBD1,CASSQEGTGYNEQFF,TGCGCCAGCAGCCAAGAGGGGACAGGATACAATGAGCAGTTCTTC
TRBJ2-2,NA,TRBV7-2,NA,CASSLPPGALFF,TGTGCCAGCAGCTTACCCCCCGGGGCGCTGTTTTTT